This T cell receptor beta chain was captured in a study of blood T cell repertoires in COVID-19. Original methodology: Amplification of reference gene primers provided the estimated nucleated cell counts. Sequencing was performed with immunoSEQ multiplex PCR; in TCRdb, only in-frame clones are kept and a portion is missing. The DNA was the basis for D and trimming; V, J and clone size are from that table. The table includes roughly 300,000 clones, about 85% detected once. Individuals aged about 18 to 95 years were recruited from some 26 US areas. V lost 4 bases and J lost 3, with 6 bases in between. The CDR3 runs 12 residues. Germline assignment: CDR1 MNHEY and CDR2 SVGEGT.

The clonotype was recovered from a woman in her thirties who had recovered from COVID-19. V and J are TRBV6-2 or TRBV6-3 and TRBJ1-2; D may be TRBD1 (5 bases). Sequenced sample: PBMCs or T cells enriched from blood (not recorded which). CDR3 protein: CASSWGDYGYTF. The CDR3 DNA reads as TGTGCCAGCAGTTGGGGGGACTATGGCTACACCTTC.